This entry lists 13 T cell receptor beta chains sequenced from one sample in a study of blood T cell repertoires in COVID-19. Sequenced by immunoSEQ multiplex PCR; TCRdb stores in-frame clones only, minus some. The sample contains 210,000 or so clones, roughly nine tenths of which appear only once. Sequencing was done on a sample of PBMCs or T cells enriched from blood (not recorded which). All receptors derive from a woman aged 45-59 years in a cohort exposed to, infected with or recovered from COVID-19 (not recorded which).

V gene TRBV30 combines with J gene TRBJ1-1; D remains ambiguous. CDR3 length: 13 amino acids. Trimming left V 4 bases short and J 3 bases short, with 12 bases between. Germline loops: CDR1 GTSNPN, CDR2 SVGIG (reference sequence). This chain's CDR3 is CAWMAFLDTEAFF. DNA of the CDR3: TGTGCCTGGATGGCTTTTTTGGACACTGAAGCTTTCTTT.

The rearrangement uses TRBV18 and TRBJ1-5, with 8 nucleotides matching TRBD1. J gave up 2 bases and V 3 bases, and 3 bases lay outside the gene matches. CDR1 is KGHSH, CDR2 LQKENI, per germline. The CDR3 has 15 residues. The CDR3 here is CASSPDRGRNQPQHF. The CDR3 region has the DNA TGTGCCAGCTCACCCGACAGGGGACGCAATCAGCCCCAGCATTTT.

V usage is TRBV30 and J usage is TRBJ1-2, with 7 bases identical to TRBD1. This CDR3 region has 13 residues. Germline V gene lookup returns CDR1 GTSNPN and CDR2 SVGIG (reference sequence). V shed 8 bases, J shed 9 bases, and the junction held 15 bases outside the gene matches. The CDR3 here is CASYLQTGISYTF. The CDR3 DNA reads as TGTGCCAGCTATCTTCAGACAGGGATCAGCTACACCTTC.

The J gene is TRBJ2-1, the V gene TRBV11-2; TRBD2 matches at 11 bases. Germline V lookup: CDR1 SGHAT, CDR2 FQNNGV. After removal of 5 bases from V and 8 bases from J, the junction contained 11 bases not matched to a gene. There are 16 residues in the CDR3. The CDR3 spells CASSHFLAGGWDEQFF. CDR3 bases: TGTGCCAGCAGCCATTTCCTAGCGGGGGGATGGGATGAGCAGTTCTTC. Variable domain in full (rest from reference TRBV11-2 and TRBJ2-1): EAGVAQSPRYKIIEKRQSVAFWCNPISGHATLYWYQQILGQGPKLLIQFQNNGVVDDSQLPKDRFSAERLKGVDSTLKIQPAKLEDSAVYLCASSHFLAGGWDEQFFGPGTRLTVL.

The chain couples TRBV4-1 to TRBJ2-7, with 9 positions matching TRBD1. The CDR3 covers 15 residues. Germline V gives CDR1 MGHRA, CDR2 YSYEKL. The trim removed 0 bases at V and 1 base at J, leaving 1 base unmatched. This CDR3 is CASSQDGTGSYEQYF. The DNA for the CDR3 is TGCGCCAGCAGCCAAGACGGGACAGGGTCCTACGAGCAGTACTTC.

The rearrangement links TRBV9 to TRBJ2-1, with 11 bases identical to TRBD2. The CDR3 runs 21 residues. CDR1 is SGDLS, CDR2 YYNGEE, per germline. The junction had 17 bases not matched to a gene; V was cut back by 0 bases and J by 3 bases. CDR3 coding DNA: TGTGCCAGCAGCGTAGCCCCTCAAACATCTTTTGGACTAGCGGGCTACAATGAGCAGTTCTTC. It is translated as CASSVAPQTSFGLAGYNEQFF.

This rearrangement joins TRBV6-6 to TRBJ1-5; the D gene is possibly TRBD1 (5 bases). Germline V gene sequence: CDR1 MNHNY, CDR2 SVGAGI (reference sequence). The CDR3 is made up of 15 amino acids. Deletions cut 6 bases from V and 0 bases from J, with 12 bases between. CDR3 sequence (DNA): TGTGCCAGCAGCCCCCAGGGTTATAGCAATCAGCCCCAGCATTTT. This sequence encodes CASSPQGYSNQPQHF.

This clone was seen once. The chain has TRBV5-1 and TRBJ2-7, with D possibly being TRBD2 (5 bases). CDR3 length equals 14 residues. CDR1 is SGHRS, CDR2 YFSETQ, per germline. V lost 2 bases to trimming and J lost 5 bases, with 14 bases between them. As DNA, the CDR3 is TGCGCCAGCAGCTTTAAGGGAGTTTCGGACGAGCAGTACTTC. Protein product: CASSFKGVSDEQYF.

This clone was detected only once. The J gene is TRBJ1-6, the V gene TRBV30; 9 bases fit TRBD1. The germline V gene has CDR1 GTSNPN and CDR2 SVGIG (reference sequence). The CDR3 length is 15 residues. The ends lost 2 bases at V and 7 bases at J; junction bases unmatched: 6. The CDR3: CAWSRGGQGNSPLHF. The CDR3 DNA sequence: TGTGCCTGGAGTCGAGGGGGACAGGGAAATTCACCCCTCCACTTT.

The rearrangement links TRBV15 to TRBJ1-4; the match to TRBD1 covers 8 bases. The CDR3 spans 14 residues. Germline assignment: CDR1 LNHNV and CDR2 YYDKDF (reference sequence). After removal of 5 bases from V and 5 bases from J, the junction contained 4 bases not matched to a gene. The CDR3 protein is CATSRTGRNEKLFF. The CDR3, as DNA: TGTGCCACCAGCCGGACAGGGAGGAATGAAAAACTGTTTTTT.

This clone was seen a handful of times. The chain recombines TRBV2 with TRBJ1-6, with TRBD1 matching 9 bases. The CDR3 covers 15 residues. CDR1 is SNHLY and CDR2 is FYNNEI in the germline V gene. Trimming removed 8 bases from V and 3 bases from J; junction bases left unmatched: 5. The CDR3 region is CASGTGGNYNSPLHF. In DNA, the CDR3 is TGTGCCAGCGGAACAGGGGGCAACTATAATTCACCCCTCCACTTT.

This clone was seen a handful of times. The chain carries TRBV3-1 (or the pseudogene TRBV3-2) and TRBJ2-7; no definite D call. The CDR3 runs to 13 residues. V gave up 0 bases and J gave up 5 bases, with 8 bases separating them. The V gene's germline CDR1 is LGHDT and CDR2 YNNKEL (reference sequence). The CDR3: CASSQDLSHEQYF. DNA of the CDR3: TGTGCCAGCAGCCAAGATCTGAGCCACGAGCAGTACTTC.

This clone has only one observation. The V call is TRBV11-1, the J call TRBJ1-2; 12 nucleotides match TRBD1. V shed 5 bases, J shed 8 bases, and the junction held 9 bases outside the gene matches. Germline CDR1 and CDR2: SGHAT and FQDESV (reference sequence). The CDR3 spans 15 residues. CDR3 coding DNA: TGTGCCAGCAGCCCGGGACAGGGGGCGCTTGCAGGCTACACCTTC. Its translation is CASSPGQGALAGYTF. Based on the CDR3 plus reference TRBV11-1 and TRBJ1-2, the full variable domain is EAEVAQSPRYKITEKSQAVAFWCDPISGHATLYWYRQILGQGPELLVQFQDESVVDDSQLPKDRFSAERLKGVDSTLKIQPAELGDSAMYLCASSPGQGALAGYTFGSGTRLTVV.